Presented here are 16 T cell receptor beta chains from one specimen sequenced in a study of long-term antiretroviral therapy in people with HIV. Survey level was the resolution at which the v3.0 immunoSEQ assay ran. Method: immunoSEQ multiplex PCR; TCRdb's copy keeps in-frame clones and lacks some. Altogether some 35,000 clones are present, about four fifths being singletons, with the ten largest covering around 3.6%. The sample consisted of unsorted PBMCs, taken 3 years after starting antiretroviral therapy. The source is a man in his fifties with HIV.

The chain joins TRBV11-2 to TRBJ2-3, with D perhaps given as TRBD1 or TRBD2 (5 bases each). Germline CDR1 reads SGHAT; CDR2 reads FQNNGV. The CDR3 has 15 amino acids. The V end was cut by 5 bases, the J end by 2 bases, with 14 bases between. The CDR3 sequence is CASSRGTANTDTQYF. The CDR3 DNA sequence: TGTGCCAGCAGCCGAGGGACGGCTAACACAGATACGCAGTATTTT.

The V call is TRBV4-1, the J call TRBJ2-4; D may be TRBD2 (5 bases). This CDR3 has 16 amino acids. Germline values: CDR1 MGHRA, CDR2 YSYEKL. Trimming took 0 bases from V and 2 from J, leaving 11 bases between them. The CDR3 is CASSQETRGTKNIQYF. The CDR3 nucleotides are TGCGCCAGCAGCCAAGAAACCCGGGGAACCAAAAACATTCAGTACTTC.

V and J are TRBV30 and TRBJ2-3, with 9 bases identical to TRBD2. There are 12 residues in the CDR3. The V segment lost 4 bases and the J segment 10 bases; nucleotides outside the gene matches: 6. The germline CDR1 and CDR2 sequences are GTSNPN and SVGIG (reference sequence). CDR3: CAWTLAGVSQYF. The CDR3 bases are TGTGCCTGGACCTTAGCGGGAGTATCGCAGTATTTT.

This clone came up once. This chain uses TRBV4-3 with TRBJ2-7; 8 bases line up with TRBD1. Germline V gives CDR1 LGHNA, CDR2 YSLEER. V dropped 3 bases and J dropped 2; count of bases not matched to a gene: 6. This CDR3 contains 15 residues. The CDR3 loop reads CASSQDRAGPYEQYF. The CDR3 DNA is TGCGCCAGCAGCCAGGACAGGGCCGGTCCCTACGAGCAGTACTTC.

This chain links TRBV9 with TRBJ2-5; 10 bases fit TRBD1. The CDR3 length is 16 residues. The V gene's germline CDR1 is SGDLS and CDR2 YYNGEE. The J segment lost 5 bases and the V segment lost 3 bases, leaving 10 bases of the junction unmatched. The CDR3 bases are TGTGCCAGCAGCGCAAACGACAGGGGGCTACGGGAGACCCAGTACTTC. It is translated as CASSANDRGLRETQYF.

This chain joins TRBV7-2 and TRBJ2-7; D may be TRBD1 (6 bases). The germline V gene has CDR1 SGHTA and CDR2 FQGNSA. CDR3 size: 13 residues. V was trimmed by 1 base and J by 5 bases, leaving 9 bases between them. CDR3 nucleotide sequence: TGTGCCAGCAGCTTAGTTGGGGGCGACGAGCAGTACTTC. Residues: CASSLVGGDEQYF.

This chain links TRBV6-5 with TRBJ2-3; D might be TRBD1 (6 bases). The CDR3 is 15 residues long. Germline V CDR1 and CDR2: MNHEY, SVGAGI. V was shortened by 5 bases and J by 4 bases, with 16 bases between the two germline ends. This CDR3 reads CASSKTGVPPDTQYF. In DNA, the CDR3 is TGTGCCAGCAGTAAGACAGGAGTTCCCCCAGATACGCAGTATTTT.

This clone was detected once. This rearrangement joins TRBV6-4 to TRBJ2-3, with D hard to call. Trimming left V 4 bases short and J 2 bases short, with 10 bases between. This CDR3 region has 14 residues. Germline loops: CDR1 MRHNA, CDR2 SNTAGT. The CDR3 nucleotides are TGTGCCAGCAGTGTTGGCTATTCCACAGATACGCAGTATTTT. Its protein is CASSVGYSTDTQYF.

This chain connects TRBV10-2 to TRBJ2-1; TRBD2 agrees at 11 bases. The CDR3 spans 15 residues. With 1 base clipped from V and 9 bases from J, the junction kept 5 bases outside the gene matches. Germline loops: CDR1 WSHSY, CDR2 SAAADI. CDR3 amino acids: CASSELAGGPGEQFF. The CDR3 DNA sequence: TGCGCCAGCAGTGAGTTAGCGGGAGGGCCGGGTGAGCAGTTCTTC.

The chain couples TRBV14 to TRBJ2-7; 7 bases agree with TRBD2. The CDR3 runs 14 residues. V lost 1 base, J lost 2 bases, and 2 bases stayed unmatched. Germline-derived CDR1 and CDR2 are SGHDN and FVKESK. CDR3 region: CASSQGGGPYEQYF. The CDR3 nucleotides are TGTGCCAGCAGCCAAGGGGGAGGGCCCTACGAGCAGTACTTC.

This chain links TRBV30 with TRBJ2-3; D remains unclear. The CDR3 covers 14 residues. CDR1 GTSNPN and CDR2 SVGIG come from the germline V gene (reference sequence). Trimming stripped 3 bases from V and 2 bases from J, with 12 bases between. The CDR3 DNA reads TGTGCCTGGAGCGCCGGCTTGTACACAGATACGCAGTATTTT. Translation gives CAWSAGLYTDTQYF.

This rearrangement joins TRBV19 to TRBJ2-5, with D possibly matching TRBD2 (5 bases). This CDR3 has 12 residues. Trimming shortened V by 9 bases and J by 5 bases, and 13 bases separated the two germline ends. CDR1 is LNHDA, CDR2 SQIVND, per germline (reference sequence). The CDR3 DNA reads TGTGCCAGCGGAGGACGGGGTGAGACCCAGTACTTC. This codes for CASGGRGETQYF.

The J gene is TRBJ2-3, the V gene TRBV2, with a weak D call TRBD1 (5 bases). The V and J ends lost 9 bases and 5 bases respectively, with 12 bases between them. The CDR3 totals 12 residues. Germline V gives CDR1 SNHLY, CDR2 FYNNEI. CDR3 sequence reads: CASTGSGDTQYF. The CDR3 region has the DNA TGTGCCAGTACAGGTTCCGGAGATACGCAGTATTTT.

The chain carries TRBV18 and TRBJ2-7; maybe TRBD2 (5 bases). The ends were cut back, 2 bases at V and 9 bases at J, with 8 bases in the middle. Germline V gene sequence: CDR1 KGHSH, CDR2 LQKENI. The CDR3 covers 11 residues. The CDR3 DNA follows: TGTGCCAGCTCACCAGGGGAGATGCAGTACTTC. As protein: CASSPGEMQYF.

The V call is TRBV25-1, the J call TRBJ2-5, with D unresolved. The CDR3 sequence is 16 residues long. The V and J ends lost 1 base and 4 bases respectively, with 16 bases between them. From germline, CDR1 is MGHDK and CDR2 SYGVNS. CDR3 amino acids: CASSELGRSGGETQYF. CDR3 coding DNA: TGTGCCAGCAGTGAATTAGGGCGGAGTGGCGGAGAGACCCAGTACTTC.

A few counts support this clone. V gene TRBV9 combines with J gene TRBJ1-4; TRBD1 is a possible D gene (5 bases). Trimming cost V 4 bases and J 0 bases, with 16 bases left between them. The germline V gene has CDR1 SGDLS and CDR2 YYNGEE. This CDR3 is 17 amino acids long. CDR3 amino acids: CASSPGGLSTTNEKLFF. CDR3 bases: TGTGCCAGCAGCCCCGGGGGGTTGAGTACAACTAATGAAAAACTGTTTTTT.